Presented here are 18 T cell receptor beta chains from one specimen sequenced in a study of cytomegalovirus exposure and HLA in healthy donors. TCRdb's table, derived via immunoSEQ multiplex PCR, lists solely in-frame clones and lacks some. The data contain 90,000 to 150,000 clones, approximately 90% of them singletons. The sequenced material came from PBMCs. Receptors originate from a young woman in good health and CMV-seropositive.

The gene calls are TRBV2 and TRBJ1-1; D might be TRBD1 (6 bases). CDR1 is SNHLY and CDR2 is FYNNEI in the germline V gene. This CDR3 is built from 14 residues. V lost 5 bases to trimming and J lost 2 bases, with 12 bases between them. The CDR3 coding sequence is TGTGCCAGCAGTCCAAGACAGGTCAACACTGAAGCTTTCTTT. Translated: CASSPRQVNTEAFF.

Here the CDR3 reads CASSDRSGEKLFF. The CDR3 DNA reads TGCGCCAGCAGTGACAGGTCTGGTGAAAAACTGTTTTTT. This chain joins TRBV10-2 and TRBJ1-4; no reliable D call. CDR1 and CDR2 (germline): WSHSY, SAAADI. The germline V and J ends were trimmed by 3 bases and 7 bases, with 9 bases remaining between them. The CDR3 consists of 13 residues.

The chain couples TRBV18 to TRBJ2-3; possibly TRBD1 for D (6 bases). V was clipped by 4 bases and J by 1 base, with 15 bases between them. The CDR3 spans 16 residues. The germline CDR1 and CDR2 sequences are KGHSH and LQKENI. In DNA, the CDR3 is TGTGCCAGCTCACTGAGGTGGGGGCAACGCACAGATACGCAGTATTTT. Its translation is CASSLRWGQRTDTQYF.

This rearrangement joins TRBV5-6 to TRBJ2-5, with 11 nucleotides matching TRBD1. There are 16 residues in the CDR3. The V and J ends lost 4 bases and 1 base, in that order; junction bases with no gene match: 6. From germline, CDR1 is SGHDT and CDR2 YYEEEE. The CDR3 region has the DNA TGTGCCAGCAGCCGCTACGGACAGGGGGCCCAAGAGACCCAGTACTTC. Amino acid sequence: CASSRYGQGAQETQYF.

This clone was seen only once. The J gene is TRBJ2-3, the V gene TRBV19, with TRBD2 matching over 9 bases. The germline V gene encodes CDR1 LNHDA and CDR2 SQIVND (reference sequence). CDR3 length: 15 residues. Germline trimming cut 4 bases from V and 4 bases from J; bases unmatched to any gene: 6. CDR3 loop: CASSKAGGRADTQYF. The DNA for the CDR3 is TGTGCCAGTAGTAAGGCGGGGGGGCGGGCAGATACGCAGTATTTT.

The chain couples TRBV20-1 to TRBJ1-2; possibly TRBD1 for D (6 bases). This CDR3 comprises 11 residues. V was pared by 7 bases and J by 13 bases, with 19 bases between. In germline, CDR1 is DFQATT, CDR2 SNEGSKA (reference sequence). The DNA for the CDR3 is TGCAGTGTACCGGGACATATGGCACTCACCTTC. Its protein is CSVPGHMALTF.

The gene calls are TRBV11-2 and TRBJ2-5; 9 nucleotides agree with TRBD2. The germline gives CDR1 SGHAT, CDR2 FQNNGV. This CDR3 region has 14 residues. The V segment lost 4 bases and the J segment 2 bases; nucleotides outside the gene matches: 2. CDR3 in DNA: TGTGCCAGCAGCTGGCGGGGGGGGCAAGAGACCCAGTACTTC. Translating gives CASSWRGGQETQYF.

A few counts support this clone. CDR3 coding DNA: TGCGCCAGCAGGGTTCTTGGACAGTGCTCCTATGGCTACACCTTC. Its protein is CASRVLGQCSYGYTF. The rearrangement links TRBV10-1 to TRBJ1-2, with D perhaps TRBD1 (6 bases). This CDR3 has 15 amino acids. Germline CDR1 is WNHNN and CDR2 is SYGVQD (reference sequence). Between the trimmed V and J ends, which lost 6 bases and 4 bases, there was a span of 18 bases.

J is TRBJ2-2 and V is TRBV5-4, with TRBD1 as a possible D gene (6 bases). From germline, CDR1 is SGHNT and CDR2 YYREEE (reference sequence). V lost 2 bases, J lost 4 bases, and 9 bases lay in between. The CDR3 contains 14 residues. The DNA of the CDR3 is TGTGCCAGCAGCTTCAGGGGTGGCACCGGGGAGCTGTTTTTT. Encoded protein: CASSFRGGTGELFF.

The chain joins TRBV18 to TRBJ2-3; 8 positions agree with TRBD2. Losses at the gene ends were 0 bases for V and 8 bases for J; bases not matched to a gene: 4. The CDR3 spans 14 residues. Looked up from germline, CDR1 is KGHSH and CDR2 is LQKENI. The DNA of the CDR3 is TGTGCCAGCTCACCACCCAGCGGGAGTAGTACGCAGTATTTT. This sequence encodes CASSPPSGSSTQYF. Full variable domain (outside the CDR3, taken from reference TRBV18 and TRBJ2-3): NAGVMQNPRHLVRRRGQEARLRCSPMKGHSHVYWYRQLPEEGLKFMVYLQKENIIDESGMPKERFSAEFPKEGPSILRIQQVVRGDSAAYFCASSPPSGSSTQYFGPGTRLTVL.

The V call is TRBV7-3, the J call TRBJ2-2; 9 nucleotides align to TRBD2. J was trimmed by 6 bases and V by 4 bases; bases with no gene match: 6. Germline V gene lookup returns CDR1 SGHTA and CDR2 FQGTGA. This CDR3 is 15 amino acids long. This CDR3 reads CASSSAGGFSGELFF. In DNA, the CDR3 is TGTGCCAGCAGCTCAGCGGGGGGATTTTCCGGGGAGCTGTTTTTT.

This clone came up once. The chain uses TRBV18 and TRBJ2-7; 10 positions agree with TRBD2. The germline CDR1 and CDR2 sequences are KGHSH and LQKENI. V trimming: 5 bases; J trimming: 5 bases; junction bases outside the gene matches: 6. CDR3 length: 14 residues. CDR3 DNA sequence: TGTGCCAGCTCAGCCGGACTAGCGGCCGACGAGCAGTACTTC. As protein: CASSAGLAADEQYF.

This chain joins TRBV6-5 and TRBJ1-2, with TRBD1 matching over 8 bases. This CDR3 has 13 residues. Germline trimming cut 7 bases from V and 7 bases from J; bases unmatched to any gene: 8. The V gene's germline CDR1 is MNHEY and CDR2 SVGAGI. The CDR3 reads CASKRTGTAGYTF. CDR3 nucleotides: TGTGCCAGCAAACGGACAGGGACAGCTGGCTACACCTTC.

The chain couples TRBV7-2 to TRBJ2-5; 9 bases align to TRBD2. Trimming took 5 bases from V and 1 from J; bases not matched to a gene: 14. The CDR3 runs to 18 residues. Germline V gene lookup returns CDR1 SGHTA and CDR2 FQGNSA. The CDR3 reads CASSLQPPRLAVQETQYF. The CDR3 nucleotides read TGTGCCAGCAGCCTGCAGCCTCCTAGACTAGCGGTCCAAGAGACCCAGTACTTC.

This chain links TRBV7-3 with TRBJ2-3; no reliable D call. The CDR3 is 12 amino acids. CDR1 is SGHTA and CDR2 is FQGTGA in the germline V gene. Trimming took 5 bases from V and 6 from J, leaving 9 bases between them. In DNA, the CDR3 is TGTGCCAGCAGCCCCGGCGGCGATACGCAGTATTTT. This translates into CASSPGGDTQYF. The variable domain in full, completed from reference TRBV7-3 and TRBJ2-3, reads GAGVSQTPSNKVTEKGKYVELRCDPISGHTALYWYRQSLGQGPEFLIYFQGTGAADDSGLPNDRFFAVRPEGSVSTLKIQRTERGDSAVYLCASSPGGDTQYFGPGTRLTVL.

The V gene is TRBV7-9, the J gene TRBJ1-4, with D perhaps matching TRBD1 (6 bases). Trimming pared 3 bases from V and 10 bases from J, leaving 15 bases between. The germline CDR1 and CDR2 sequences are SEHNR and FQNEAQ (reference sequence). The CDR3 consists of 14 residues. CDR3 nucleotides: TGTGCCAGCAGCTTTCGACAGGACTTTGGAAAACTGTTTTTT. This gives the protein CASSFRQDFGKLFF.

This chain uses TRBV7-9 with TRBJ1-4; 10 bases are a match to TRBD1. CDR3 length: 14 residues. Germline V gene data show CDR1 as SEHNR and CDR2 as FQNEAQ (reference sequence). V trimming: 5 bases; J trimming: 5 bases; junction bases outside the gene matches: 2. As DNA, the CDR3 is TGTGCCAGCAGCCAGGGACAGGGGAATGAAAAACTGTTTTTT. Translation gives CASSQGQGNEKLFF.

This rearrangement joins TRBV2 to TRBJ2-3; tentatively, D is TRBD2 (5 bases). Trimming left V 6 bases short and J 2 bases short, with 9 bases between. The CDR3 spans 13 residues. Germline CDR1 is SNHLY and CDR2 is FYNNEI. The CDR3 sequence: CASRFRDTDTQYF. CDR3 coding DNA: TGTGCCAGCAGATTCCGGGACACAGATACGCAGTATTTT.